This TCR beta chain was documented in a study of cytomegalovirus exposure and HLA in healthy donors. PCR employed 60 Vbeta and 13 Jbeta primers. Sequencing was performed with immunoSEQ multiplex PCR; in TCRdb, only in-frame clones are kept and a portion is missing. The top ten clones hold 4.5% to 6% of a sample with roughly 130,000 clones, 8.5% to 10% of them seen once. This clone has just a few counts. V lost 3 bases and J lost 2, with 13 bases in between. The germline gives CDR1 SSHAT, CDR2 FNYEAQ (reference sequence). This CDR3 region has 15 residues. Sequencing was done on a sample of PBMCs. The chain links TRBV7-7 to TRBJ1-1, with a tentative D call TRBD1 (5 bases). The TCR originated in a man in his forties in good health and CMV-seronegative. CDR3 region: CASSLSGQGNTEAFF. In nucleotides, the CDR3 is TGTGCCAGCAGCTTGTCAGGACAAGGAAACACTGAAGCTTTCTTT.